This is a list of T cell receptor beta chains from one sample in a study of cytomegalovirus exposure and HLA in healthy donors. The table came from immunoSEQ multiplex PCR; TCRdb's copy has only in-frame clones and leaves some out. The sample has 90,000 to 110,000 clones, 60% to 85% seen once; the top ten hold 8.6%. Sequenced material: PBMCs. The receptors stem from a woman aged 40 to 50 in good health and CMV-seropositive. CDR3s include the opening cysteine and the closing phenylalanine or tryptophan. D genes are given only for firm matches. The size of a clone is reported for some rows only, either as once, few or many, or as a class for expanded clones.

abundance	v_gene	d_gene	j_gene	CDR3aa	CDR3nt
.	TRBV11-2	.	TRBJ2-7	CASSSDLWSGYEQYF	TGTGCCAGCAGCTCTGACTTGTGGTCTGGCTACGAGCAGTACTTC
.	TRBV4-1	.	TRBJ1-1	CASSQVSGDGDAEAFF	TGCGCCAGCAGCCAAGTATCAGGGGATGGGGACGCTGAAGCTTTCTTT
.	TRBV14	.	TRBJ2-3	CASSQVRGTDTQYF	TGTGCCAGCAGCCAAGTTCGGGGCACAGATACGCAGTATTTT
.	TRBV28	.	TRBJ2-1	CASSLRGTYNEQFF	TGTGCCAGCAGTTTGCGGGGTACCTACAATGAGCAGTTCTTC
.	TRBV5-1	.	TRBJ2-5	CASSLGGGETQYF	TGCGCCAGCAGCTTAGGTGGCGGGGAGACCCAGTACTTC
.	TRBV28	.	TRBJ2-3	CASRDSSTDTQYF	TGTGCCAGCAGGGACAGCTCCACAGATACGCAGTATTTT
.	TRBV9	.	TRBJ1-1	CASSAQNAEAFF	TGTGCCAGCAGCGCGCAGAACGCTGAAGCTTTCTTT
few	TRBV4-1	.	TRBJ1-1	CASSSLGGNTEAFF	TGCGCCAGCAGTTCCCTCGGAGGAAACACTGAAGCTTTCTTT
.	TRBV7-2	TRBD2	TRBJ2-1	CASSFPSGRGNEQFF	TGTGCCAGCAGCTTTCCTAGCGGGAGGGGCAATGAGCAGTTCTTC
few	TRBV28	TRBD1	TRBJ1-4	CASSFTVGGAREKLFF	TGTGCCAGCAGTTTTACAGTAGGGGGCGCGAGGGAAAAACTGTTTTTT
.	TRBV2	TRBD1	TRBJ1-2	CASSALAPGQGDGYTF	TGTGCCAGCAGTGCATTAGCTCCAGGACAGGGTGATGGCTACACCTTC
.	TRBV6-1	TRBD2	TRBJ2-7	CASSGGLAGGRSSYEQYF	TGTGCCAGCAGTGGGGGACTAGCGGGAGGCCGAAGCTCCTACGAGCAGTACTTC
.	TRBV4-3	TRBD2	TRBJ2-3	CASSQLAGGGTDTQYF	TGCGCCAGCAGCCAGCTAGCGGGGGGAGGGACAGATACGCAGTATTTT
.	TRBV27	TRBD1	TRBJ1-6	CASSPYRGVNPLHF	TGTGCCAGCAGCCCATACAGGGGCGTTAACCCCCTCCACTTT
.	TRBV9	TRBD1	TRBJ1-2	CASSVGRQGNYGYTF	TGTGCCAGCAGCGTCGGGAGACAGGGAAACTATGGCTACACCTTC
.	TRBV5-1	TRBD2	TRBJ2-7	CASREGTSVISTYEQYF	TGCGCCAGCAGAGAAGGGACTAGCGTAATCTCTACCTACGAGCAGTACTTC
.	TRBV11-2	TRBD2	TRBJ2-1	CASSSAGLRGNEQFF	TGTGCCAGCAGCTCAGCGGGATTGAGGGGCAATGAGCAGTTCTTC
.	TRBV5-6	TRBD2	TRBJ2-1	CASSVGLGEGIEQFF	TGTGCCAGCAGCGTCGGACTAGGTGAGGGCATTGAGCAGTTCTTC
.	TRBV19	.	TRBJ1-5	CASSIRDTNQPQHF	TGTGCCAGTAGTATTCGGGACACAAATCAGCCCCAGCATTTT
.	TRBV29-1	.	TRBJ2-7	CSVEDLTDPLSYEQYF	TGCAGCGTTGAAGATTTAACAGACCCTCTCTCCTACGAGCAGTACTTC
few	TRBV7-9	.	TRBJ2-1	CASSPRSGGGQYNEQFF	TGTGCCAGCAGCCCAAGGTCTGGGGGGGGGCAGTACAATGAGCAGTTCTTC
.	TRBV5-1	TRBD1	TRBJ2-6	CASSSGTGGSGANVLTF	TGCGCCAGCAGCTCCGGGACAGGGGGCTCTGGGGCCAACGTCCTGACTTTC